One sample yielded the 15 T cell receptor beta chains listed below, sequenced in a study of tumor and adjacent non-tumor tissue in lung cancer. The library came from three nested PCR rounds adapted from ARM-PCR protocols. TCRdb called the multiplex PCR reads again in MiXCR, with one record for every CDR3 protein. The sample lists some 71,000 distinct CDR3 sequences, roughly 72% occurring once. The template was RNA from unsorted bulk tissue. Specimen: lung tumor tissue. The receptor set was obtained from a middle-aged woman with non-small cell lung cancer.

This clonotype was picked up many times. The genes are TRBV7-9 and TRBJ1-1; the D is unclear. CDR1 and CDR2 (germline): SEHNR, FQNEAQ (reference sequence). Trimming shortened V by 2 bases and J by 4 bases, and 11 bases separated the two germline ends. This CDR3 spans 14 amino acids. CDR3 sequence reads: CASSLIDGVTEAFF. The CDR3 nucleotides read TGTGCCAGCAGCTTAATTGATGGGGTCACTGAAGCTTTCTTT.

Details on this clonotype: Because the CDR3 is missing its conserved closing phenylalanine or tryptophan, this is likely a read error. The chain has TRBV29-1 and TRBJ1-5, with unresolved D. In germline, CDR1 is SQVTM, CDR2 ANQGSEA. This CDR3 is built from 13 residues. The CDR3 here is CSVAGNSNQAQHY. In DNA form, the CDR3 reads TGCAGTGTTGCGGGAAATAGCAATCAGGCCCAGCATTAT.

The chain employs TRBV11-3 and TRBJ2-1; maybe TRBD1 (6 bases). This CDR3 has 12 residues. Germline assignment: CDR1 SGHNT and CDR2 YENEEA. Trimming removed 1 base from V and 13 bases from J, with 11 bases in between. The CDR3 here is CASSLVGHIQFF. CDR3 in DNA: TGTGCCAGCAGCTTAGTGGGACATATACAGTTCTTC.

The V and J genes are TRBV5-5 and TRBJ2-7; maybe TRBD2 (7 bases). The CDR3 spans 15 residues. Between the trimmed V and J ends, which lost 4 bases and 5 bases, there was a span of 19 bases. In germline, CDR1 is SGHKS, CDR2 YYEKEE (reference sequence). The CDR3 is CASSILSGGSDEQYF. The CDR3, as DNA: TGTGCCAGCAGCATCCTTTCGGGGGGCAGCGACGAGCAGTACTTC. The full variable domain, in which reference TRBV5-5 and TRBJ2-7 provide the parts outside the CDR3, is DAGVTQSPTHLIKTRGQQVTLRCSPISGHKSVSWYQQVLGQGPQFIFQYYEKEERGRGNFPDRFSARQFPNYSSELNVNALLLGDSALYLCASSILSGGSDEQYFGPGTRLTVT.

This clonotype was counted between two and nine times. A much larger clone sits a single nucleotide away, making a read error possible. The rearrangement uses TRBV7-9 and TRBJ2-2; D is possibly TRBD1 or TRBD2 (6 bases each). Germline loops: CDR1 SEHNR, CDR2 FQNEAQ (reference sequence). The CDR3 is 14 amino acids. The CDR3 nucleotides are TGTGTCAGCAGCTTAGGGGGGACCACCGGGGAGCTGTTTTTT. Translating gives CVSSLGGTTGELFF.

This clonotype was observed at least ten times. The chain employs TRBV30 and TRBJ1-1; D remains unclear. The CDR3 has 14 residues. V lost 1 base to trimming and J lost 4 bases, with 13 bases between them. The germline CDR1 and CDR2 sequences are GTSNPN and SVGIG (reference sequence). This chain's CDR3 is CAWSGQALATEAFF. The CDR3 DNA reads TGTGCCTGGAGTGGGCAGGCTCTGGCCACTGAAGCTTTCTTT.

This clonotype was observed at least ten times. The J gene is TRBJ2-2, the V gene TRBV28; possible D gene TRBD1, 5 bases. The V end lost 7 bases, the J end lost 1 base, and 7 bases lay between the germline ends. CDR3 length: 13 residues. Germline V gene data show CDR1 as MDHEN and CDR2 as SYDVKM. As DNA, the CDR3 is TGTGCCAGCAACCAGGGGAACACCGGGGAGCTGTTTTTT. It is translated as CASNQGNTGELFF.

Comment on this clonotype: Being one base from a much bigger clone, this may be a read error. This chain uses TRBV5-6 with TRBJ2-5; 8 positions agree with TRBD1. The ends lost 2 bases at V and 3 bases at J; junction bases unmatched: 6. The CDR3 covers 15 residues. The germline V gene has CDR1 SGHDT and CDR2 YYEEEE. CDR3 residues: CASSFRGQGEETQYF. Here the CDR3 DNA reads TGTGCCAGCAGCTTCAGGGGGCAGGGGGAAGAGACCCAGTACTTC.

To note about this clonotype: A clone one base away is much larger, so this may be a read error. Because the CDR3 is missing its conserved closing phenylalanine or tryptophan, this is likely a read error. The V gene is TRBV30, the J gene TRBJ2-7; D might be TRBD1 (6 bases). The CDR3 spans 12 residues. Deletions cut 3 bases from V and 7 bases from J, with 13 bases between. Looked up from germline, CDR1 is GTSNPN and CDR2 is SVGIG (reference sequence). The CDR3 coding sequence is TGTGCCTGGAGGTACAGGGTGGAAGAGCAGTACATC. Amino acids: CAWRYRVEEQYI.

The V and J genes are TRBV10-2 and TRBJ2-7, with D unclear. Trimming took off 5 bases at V and 4 bases at J, with 12 bases between the two ends. Germline loops: CDR1 WSHSY, CDR2 SAAADI. This CDR3 contains 13 residues. As DNA, the CDR3 is TGCGCCAGCAGTACGGAACGCGGATACGAGCAGTACTTC. Translation gives CASSTERGYEQYF.

To note about this clonotype: One end of the junction varies from germline; a read error may be responsible. This chain links TRBV11-2 with TRBJ1-5, with TRBD1 as a possible D gene (5 bases). Germline CDR1 is SGHAT and CDR2 is FQNNGV. The CDR3 has 13 amino acids. The CDR3 nucleotides read TGTGCCAGCAGTTTAGGGGTTAATCAGCCCCGGCATTTT. This encodes CASSLGVNQPRHF.

Turning to this clonotype: A much larger clone differs from this one at a single base, so this may be a read error. This sequence joins TRBV5-4 and TRBJ2-3, with a possible D match to TRBD2 (5 bases). This CDR3 is built from 17 residues. Trimming took 0 bases from V and 3 from J, leaving 17 bases between them. The V gene's germline CDR1 is SGHNT and CDR2 YYREEE (reference sequence). The CDR3 sequence is CASSLASVSWRTDTQYF. In nucleotides, the CDR3 is TGTGCCAGCAGCTTGGCGTCGGTTAGCTGGAGGACAGATACGCAGTATTTT.

The chain links TRBV29-1 to TRBJ2-5; possible D gene TRBD1, 6 bases. In germline, CDR1 is SQVTM, CDR2 ANQGSEA. V was shortened by 7 bases and J by 2 bases, with 14 bases between the two germline ends. This CDR3 region has 13 residues. The CDR3 DNA reads as TGCAGCGATCTAGCAGGGGTGCAAGAGACCCAGTACTTC. Amino acids: CSDLAGVQETQYF.

This clonotype came up a few times. Its ends do not fully match the called genes, so a read error is possible. V is TRBV20-1 and J is TRBJ2-2; possible D gene TRBD2, 5 bases. Germline CDR1 and CDR2: DFQATT and SNEGSKA (reference sequence). This CDR3 has 13 residues. CDR3 residues: CSASGSNTGELVF. CDR3 nucleotides: TGCAGTGCTAGTGGTTCGAACACCGGGGAGCTGGTTTTT.

This clonotype has a handful of counts. V usage is TRBV6-5 and J usage is TRBJ1-5; D not resolved. This CDR3 is built from 12 residues. The germline V and J ends were trimmed by 3 bases and 15 bases, with 15 bases remaining between them. The germline CDR1 and CDR2 sequences are MNHEY and SVGAGI. This CDR3 is CASSYPSQSRHF. The CDR3, as DNA: TGTGCCAGCAGTTATCCCTCACAGTCCCGGCATTTT.